This entry features one T cell receptor beta chain sequence. The germline CDR1 and CDR2 sequences are LGHDT and YNNKEL (reference sequence). V gave up 0 bases and J gave up 5 bases, with 8 bases separating them. The CDR3 consists of 15 residues. This sample stems from a study of identical twins. MiXCR, applied by TCRdb to the 5' RACE reads, yields one record per CDR3 protein. Of 500,000 to 650,000 distinct CDR3 sequences listed, about a fifth were seen once; the top ten hold around 0.47%. The same data also went into a second study, on yellow fever vaccine responses in identical twins.

The sequence came from a woman younger than 30 in good health. Sequenced sample: CD4+ T cells sorted from blood. The V call is TRBV3-1, the J call TRBJ1-6; D is perhaps TRBD1 (5 bases). The CDR3 DNA reads TGTGCCAGCAGCCAAGATAGACAGAATAATTCACCCCTCCACTTT. Residues: CASSQDRQNNSPLHF.